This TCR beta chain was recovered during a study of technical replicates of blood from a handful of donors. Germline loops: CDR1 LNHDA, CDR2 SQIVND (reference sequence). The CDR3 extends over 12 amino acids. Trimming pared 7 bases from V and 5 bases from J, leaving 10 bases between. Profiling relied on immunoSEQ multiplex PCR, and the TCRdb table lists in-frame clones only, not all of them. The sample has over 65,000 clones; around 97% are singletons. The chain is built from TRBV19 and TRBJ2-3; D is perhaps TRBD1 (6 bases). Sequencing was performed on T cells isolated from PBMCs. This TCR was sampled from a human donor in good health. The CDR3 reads CASTGVLDTQYF. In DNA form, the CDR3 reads TGTGCCAGTACAGGGGTTCTAGATACGCAGTATTTT.